This T cell receptor beta chain was retrieved from a study of molecular identifiers for immune sequencing clone quantification. Study results and limitations: Effector cells kept over 99% of their molecules in clones above 20 RNA copies, while naive cells kept under 1% there.

Naive CD8 sequencing libraries were generated from about 21,000 to 970,000 sorted cells, with 10%, 30% or 50% RNA as input. TCRdb reanalysed the PCR reads using MiXCR and keeps one entry per CDR3 protein. In the table there are approximately 320,000 distinct CDR3 sequences, about 22% of which are singletons. Losses at the gene ends were 4 bases for V and 3 bases for J; bases not matched to a gene: 6. The CDR3 runs 16 residues. Germline CDR1 SEHNR, CDR2 FQNEAQ (reference sequence). This clonotype has more than one count but fewer than ten. Antigen unknown. The V call is TRBV7-9, the J call TRBJ2-2; 9 bases are a match to TRBD1. The sequenced material came from naive CD8+ T cells from blood, with Jurkat cell RNA spiked in. The subset: FACS-sorted CD8+CD4-CCR7+CD45RA+ naive T cells. This TCR derives from a human donor in good health. Some libraries in this study had Jurkat cell RNA spiked in. The CDR3 coding sequence is TGTGCCAGCAGCTACACGACAGGGGGTGACACCGGGGAGCTGTTTTTT. It encodes CASSYTTGGDTGELFF.